What follows are 20 T cell receptor beta chains derived from one specimen sequenced in a study of blood T cell repertoires in COVID-19. Sequencing used immunoSEQ multiplex PCR; TCRdb keeps in-frame clones, though not all of them. Among about 290,000 clones, around four fifths were seen once, and the ten largest hold over 3.5%. The sequenced material came from peripheral blood. The receptor source for this set is a woman aged 45-60 years with active or convalescent COVID-19.

The CDR3 coding sequence is TGTGCCAGCAGCACATTTAGCGGGAAAGGGTCCTACAATGAGCAGTTCTTC. Translation: CASSTFSGKGSYNEQFF. The rearrangement links TRBV7-2 to TRBJ2-1; 8 positions agree with TRBD2. Germline CDR1 is SGHTA and CDR2 is FQGNSA. The V segment lost 5 bases and the J segment 1 base; nucleotides outside the gene matches: 10. This CDR3 spans 17 amino acids.

J is TRBJ1-5 and V is TRBV6-1; perhaps TRBD1 as D (5 bases). The CDR3 runs 15 residues. Per the germline V gene, CDR1 is MNHNS and CDR2 is SASEGT. The V end lost 0 bases, the J end lost 7 bases, and 13 bases lay between the germline ends. The CDR3 DNA follows: TGTGCCAGCAGTGAAGCGGCAGGGAAAGTCCAGCCCCAGCATTTT. It translates to CASSEAAGKVQPQHF.

A few counts support this clone. J is TRBJ2-4 and V is TRBV2; 8 bases line up with TRBD1. The CDR3 is 19 amino acids. V lost 10 bases, J lost 0 bases, and 20 bases stayed unmatched. From germline, CDR1 is SNHLY and CDR2 FYNNEI. CDR3 region: CATDGGNRDRSLAKNIQYF. CDR3 DNA: TGTGCCACCGACGGGGGAAACCGGGACAGGTCTCTAGCCAAAAACATTCAGTACTTC. Using reference TRBV2 and TRBJ2-4 for the parts outside the CDR3, the full variable domain is EPEVTQTPSHQVTQMGQEVILRCVPISNHLYFYWYRQILGQKVEFLVSFYNNEISEKSEIFDDQFSVERPDGSNFTLKIRSTKLEDSAMYFCATDGGNRDRSLAKNIQYFGAGTRLSVL.

The rearrangement links TRBV2 to TRBJ2-2; 12 positions match TRBD2. There are 15 residues in the CDR3. CDR1 is SNHLY and CDR2 is FYNNEI in the germline V gene. V was pared by 7 bases and J by 5 bases, with 5 bases of the junction left unmatched. In DNA form, the CDR3 reads TGTGCCAGCAAGCGACTAGCGGGAGAGACCGGGGAGCTGTTTTTT. This sequence encodes CASKRLAGETGELFF.

In this sample, this clone turned up a few times. The chain carries TRBV12-3 or TRBV12-4 and TRBJ2-1; possible D gene TRBD2, 6 bases. Trimming removed 8 bases from V and 3 bases from J, with 11 bases in between. The CDR3 spans 13 residues. CDR3 bases: TGTGCCAGCGGCGGGACCAACTACAATGAGCAGTTCTTC. This sequence encodes CASGGTNYNEQFF.

This clone is a singleton in its sample. The J gene is TRBJ2-3, the V gene TRBV5-1; no clear D. The CDR3 runs to 15 residues. Looked up from germline, CDR1 is SGHRS and CDR2 is YFSETQ. Between the trimmed V and J ends, which lost 7 bases and 3 bases, there was a span of 18 bases. The CDR3 spells CASGNGVPGTDTQYF. CDR3 nucleotide sequence: TGCGCCAGCGGAAACGGAGTACCCGGGACAGATACGCAGTATTTT. Drawing the rest from reference TRBV5-1 and TRBJ2-3, the complete variable domain is KAGVTQTPRYLIKTRGQQVTLSCSPISGHRSVSWYQQTPGQGLQFLFEYFSETQRNKGNFPGRFSGRQFSNSRSEMNVSTLELGDSALYLCASGNGVPGTDTQYFGPGTRLTVL.

V is TRBV6-6 and J is TRBJ2-1; D not certain. The V end was cut by 2 bases, the J end by 6 bases, with 5 bases between. Germline assignment: CDR1 MNHNY and CDR2 SVGAGI (reference sequence). The length of the CDR3 is 12 residues. Written as DNA, the CDR3 is TGTGCCAGCAGTTACGTACTCAATGAGCAGTTCTTC. Residues: CASSYVLNEQFF.

V and J are TRBV19 and TRBJ1-5; 7 nucleotides match TRBD1. The V and J ends lost 5 bases and 5 bases, in that order; junction bases with no gene match: 6. The CDR3 contains 14 residues. Germline V CDR1 and CDR2: LNHDA, SQIVND (reference sequence). The chain's CDR3 is CASSFRGWDQPQHF. The CDR3 region has the DNA TGTGCCAGTAGTTTCAGGGGGTGGGATCAGCCCCAGCATTTT. Based on the CDR3 plus reference TRBV19 and TRBJ1-5, the full variable domain is DGGITQSPKYLFRKEGQNVTLSCEQNLNHDAMYWYRQDPGQGLRLIYYSQIVNDFQKGDIAEGYSVSREKKESFPLTVTSAQKNPTAFYLCASSFRGWDQPQHFGDGTRLSIL.

The rearrangement links TRBV6-5 to TRBJ2-7; 15 bases match TRBD2. The CDR3 is 13 amino acids. CDR1 is MNHEY, CDR2 SVGAGI, per germline. V lost 9 bases, J lost 4 bases, and 1 base stayed unmatched. The CDR3 region has the DNA TGTGCCAGTGGACTAGCGGGAGGGTACGAGCAGTACTTC. This codes for CASGLAGGYEQYF.

The V and J genes are TRBV7-3 and TRBJ2-2, with D tentatively TRBD1 (5 bases). Trimming stripped 5 bases from V and 3 bases from J, with 10 bases between. Germline lookup yields CDR1 SGHTA and CDR2 FQGTGA. The CDR3 spans 14 residues. The CDR3 sequence: CASSLDRYTGELFF. Written as DNA, the CDR3 is TGTGCCAGCAGCCTTGACAGATACACCGGGGAGCTGTTTTTT.

In its sample, this clone was seen a few times. The chain uses TRBV5-1 and TRBJ2-2; no firm D call. The CDR3 spans 14 residues. Germline loops: CDR1 SGHRS, CDR2 YFSETQ. The V gene lost 4 bases and the J gene lost 0 bases, with 7 bases spanning the gap. CDR3: CASSPPTNTGELFF. The CDR3 coding sequence is TGCGCCAGCAGCCCCCCAACGAACACCGGGGAGCTGTTTTTT.

This chain links TRBV2 with TRBJ1-1; possible D gene TRBD1, 6 bases. This CDR3 contains 15 residues. CDR1 and CDR2 from the germline V gene are SNHLY and FYNNEI. Trimming pared 5 bases from V and 1 base from J, leaving 14 bases between. CDR3: CASSPPGHSNTEAFF. The DNA of the CDR3 is TGTGCCAGCAGTCCTCCGGGACACTCGAACACTGAAGCTTTCTTT.

This clone came up once. The chain combines TRBV6-6 with TRBJ2-7, with 10 nucleotides matching TRBD2. The ends lost 5 bases at V and 4 bases at J; junction bases unmatched: 17. Germline V lookup: CDR1 MNHNY, CDR2 SVGAGI (reference sequence). The CDR3 runs to 18 residues. The CDR3 DNA reads TGTGCCAGCAGTCGCAGCCTGATATCTAGCGGGAGAGGGTACGAGCAGTACTTC. Its protein product is CASSRSLISSGRGYEQYF.

The chain's CDR3 is CASSFEQGRIEQYF. DNA for the CDR3: TGTGCCAGCAGTTTTGAACAGGGCCGAATCGAGCAGTACTTC. The J gene is TRBJ2-7, the V gene TRBV28, with a tentative D call TRBD1 (6 bases). Germline V lookup: CDR1 MDHEN, CDR2 SYDVKM. CDR3 length: 14 amino acids. V was shortened by 3 bases and J by 6 bases, with 15 bases between the two germline ends.

CDR3 DNA: TGTGCCTCGGAGGGGGGACAGCTCTCTGGAAACACCATATATTTT. Translating it yields CASEGGQLSGNTIYF. This sequence joins TRBV10-3 and TRBJ1-3; the match to TRBD1 covers 7 bases. The CDR3 runs to 15 residues. Germline trimming cut 11 bases from V and 0 bases from J; bases unmatched to any gene: 10. The V gene's germline CDR1 is ENHRY and CDR2 SYGVKD.

The gene calls are TRBV28 and TRBJ2-7, with 10 bases identical to TRBD1. The CDR3 extends over 15 amino acids. V lost 6 bases, J lost 4 bases, and 9 bases stayed unmatched. Germline CDR1 MDHEN, CDR2 SYDVKM. The CDR3 protein is CASRTPGQGKYEQYF. The CDR3, as DNA: TGTGCCAGCAGGACTCCGGGACAGGGGAAGTACGAGCAGTACTTC.

V gene TRBV18 combines with J gene TRBJ1-2; no clear D gene. V was cut by 2 bases and J by 5 bases, with 15 bases left in between. The CDR3 length is 15 residues. Germline V CDR1 and CDR2: KGHSH, LQKENI. The CDR3 DNA follows: TGTGCCAGCTCACCAAACCGGGATACCACGTATGGCTACACCTTC. This encodes CASSPNRDTTYGYTF.

The gene calls are TRBV5-1 and TRBJ1-1; TRBD1 is a possible D gene (5 bases). Deletions cut 2 bases from V and 3 bases from J, with 11 bases between. CDR1 and CDR2 from the germline V gene are SGHRS and YFSETQ. CDR3 size: 14 residues. DNA for the CDR3: TGCGCCAGCAGCTTCAACAGGCCGCACACTGAAGCTTTCTTT. Protein sequence: CASSFNRPHTEAFF.

This clone has a handful of counts. This chain uses TRBV4-1 with TRBJ1-1, with D possibly TRBD1 on 6 matching bases. The CDR3 runs to 16 residues. V lost 0 bases and J lost 6, with 17 bases in between. Germline CDR1 is MGHRA and CDR2 is YSYEKL. As DNA, the CDR3 is TGCGCCAGCAGCCAAGACTTGTGGGGGGGGCCCTCTGAAGCTTTCTTT. The encoded protein is CASSQDLWGGPSEAFF.

This chain joins TRBV5-1 and TRBJ2-5; 10 bases are a match to TRBD2. Germline-derived CDR1 and CDR2 are SGHRS and YFSETQ. The CDR3 is 16 amino acids. The J segment lost 3 bases and the V segment lost 0 bases, leaving 5 bases of the junction unmatched. This chain's CDR3 is CASSLGASGSEETQYF. The CDR3 coding sequence is TGCGCCAGCAGCTTGGGGGCTAGCGGGAGTGAAGAGACCCAGTACTTC.